This TCR beta chain is drawn from a study of shared clonotypes between healthy human individuals. The repertoire was sequenced with immunoSEQ multiplex PCR; TCRdb's copy has only in-frame clones and lacks some. The sample includes 300,000 to 400,000 clones, around 90% of them seen just once. The V end was cut by 5 bases, the J end by 5 bases, with 6 bases between. The CDR3 covers 11 residues. Germline V gene sequence: CDR1 MNHNS, CDR2 SASEGT. The sequenced material came from memory CD8+ T cells sorted from blood. Indicated subset: CD45RO+ cells pooled with CCR7-negative TemRA cells. The chain recombines TRBV6-1 with TRBJ2-5; D is unclear. The TCR originated in a young man in good health. CDR3 protein: CASSYGETQYF. CDR3 DNA: TGTGCCAGCAGTTATGGTGAGACCCAGTACTTC.